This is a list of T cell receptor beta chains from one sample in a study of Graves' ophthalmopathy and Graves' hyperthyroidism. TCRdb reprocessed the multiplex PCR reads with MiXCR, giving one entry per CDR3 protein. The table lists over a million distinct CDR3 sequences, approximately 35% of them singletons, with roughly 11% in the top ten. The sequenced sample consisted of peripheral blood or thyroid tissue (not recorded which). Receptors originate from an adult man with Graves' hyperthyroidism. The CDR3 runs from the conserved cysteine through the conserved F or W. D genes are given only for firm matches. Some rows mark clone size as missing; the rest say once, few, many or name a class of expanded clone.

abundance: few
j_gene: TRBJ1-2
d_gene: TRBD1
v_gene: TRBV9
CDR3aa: CASSVGTGGFYGYTF
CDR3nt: TGTGCCAGCAGCGTAGGGACAGGGGGATTCTATGGCTACACCTTC

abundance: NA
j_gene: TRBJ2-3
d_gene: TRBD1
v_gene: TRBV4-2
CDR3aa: CASSHKTGGTDTQYF
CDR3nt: TGTGCCAGCAGCCACAAGACAGGGGGCACAGATACGCAGTATTTT

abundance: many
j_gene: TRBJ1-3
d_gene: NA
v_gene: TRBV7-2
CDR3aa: CASSLRRSGNTIYF
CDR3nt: TGTGCCAGCAGCTTAAGGAGAAGTGGAAACACCATATATTTT

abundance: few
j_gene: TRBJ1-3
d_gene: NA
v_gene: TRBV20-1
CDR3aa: CSARVDRNSGNTIYF
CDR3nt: TGCAGTGCTAGAGTTGACAGAAACTCTGGAAACACCATATATTTT

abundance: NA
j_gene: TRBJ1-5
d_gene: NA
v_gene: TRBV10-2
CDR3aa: CANSERETNQPQHF
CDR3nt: TGCGCCAACAGTGAGAGGGAAACCAATCAGCCCCAGCATTTT

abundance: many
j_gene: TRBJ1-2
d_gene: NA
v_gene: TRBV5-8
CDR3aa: CASSLSLSYGYTF
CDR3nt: TGTGCCAGCAGCTTGTCGCTAAGCTATGGCTACACCTTC

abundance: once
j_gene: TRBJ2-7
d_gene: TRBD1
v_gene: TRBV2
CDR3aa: CASSDTTDKTGAYEQYF
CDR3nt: TGTGCCAGCAGTGATACAACCGATAAGACAGGGGCCTACGAGCAGTACTTC

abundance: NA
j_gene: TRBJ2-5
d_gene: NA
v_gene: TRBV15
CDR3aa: CATSRVGVAGETQYF
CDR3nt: TGTGCCACCAGCAGAGTTGGGGTGGCTGGGGAGACCCAGTACTTC

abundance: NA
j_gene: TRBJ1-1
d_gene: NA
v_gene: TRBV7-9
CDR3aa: CASSSGHLGRGTEAFF
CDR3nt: TGTGCCAGCAGCTCCGGCCATCTGGGTAGAGGCACTGAAGCTTTCTTT

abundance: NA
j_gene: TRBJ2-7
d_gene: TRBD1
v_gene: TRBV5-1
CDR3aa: CANSFGTANYEQYF
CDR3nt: TGCGCCAACAGCTTCGGGACAGCTAACTACGAGCAGTACTTC

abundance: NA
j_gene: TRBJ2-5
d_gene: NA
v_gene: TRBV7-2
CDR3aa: CASSPILNQPQYF
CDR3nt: TGTGCCAGCAGCCCCATACTCAATCAGCCCCAGTACTTC

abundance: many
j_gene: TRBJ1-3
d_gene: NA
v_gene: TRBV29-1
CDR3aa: CSVLLGGNTIYF
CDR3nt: TGCAGCGTACTCTTGGGGGGAAACACCATATATTTT

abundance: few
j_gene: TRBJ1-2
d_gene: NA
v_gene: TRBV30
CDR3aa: CAWGGPDRPRYGYTF
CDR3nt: TGTGCCTGGGGCGGACCCGACAGACCCCGCTATGGCTACACCTTC

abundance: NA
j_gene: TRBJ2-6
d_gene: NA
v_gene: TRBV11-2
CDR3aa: CASPRNSGANVLTF
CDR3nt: TGTGCCAGCCCCCGGAACTCTGGGGCCAACGTCCTGACTTTC

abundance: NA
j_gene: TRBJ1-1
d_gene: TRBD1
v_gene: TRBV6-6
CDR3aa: CASSYATGGTEAFF
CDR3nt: TGTGCCAGCAGTTACGCGACAGGGGGCACTGAAGCTTTCTTT

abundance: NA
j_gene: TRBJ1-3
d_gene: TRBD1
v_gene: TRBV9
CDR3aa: CASSVDLSGTGAAGNTIYF
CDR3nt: TGTGCCAGCAGCGTAGATCTTTCGGGGACAGGGGCCGCCGGGAACACCATATATTTT

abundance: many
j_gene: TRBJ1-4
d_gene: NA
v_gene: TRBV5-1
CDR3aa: CASSLLGRAGEKLFF
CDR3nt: TGCGCCAGCAGCTTGTTAGGCCGGGCCGGGGAAAAACTGTTTTTT